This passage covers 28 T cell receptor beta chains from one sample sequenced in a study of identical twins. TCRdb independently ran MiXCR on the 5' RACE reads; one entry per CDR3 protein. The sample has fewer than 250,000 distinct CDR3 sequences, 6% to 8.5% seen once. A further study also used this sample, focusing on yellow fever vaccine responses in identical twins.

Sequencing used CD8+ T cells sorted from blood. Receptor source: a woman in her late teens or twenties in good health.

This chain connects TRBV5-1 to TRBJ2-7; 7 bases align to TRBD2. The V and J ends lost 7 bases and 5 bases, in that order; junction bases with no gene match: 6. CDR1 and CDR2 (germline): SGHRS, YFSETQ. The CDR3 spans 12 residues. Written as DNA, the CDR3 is TGCGCCAGCGGTACTCTAGCGGACGAGCAGTACTTC. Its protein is CASGTLADEQYF.

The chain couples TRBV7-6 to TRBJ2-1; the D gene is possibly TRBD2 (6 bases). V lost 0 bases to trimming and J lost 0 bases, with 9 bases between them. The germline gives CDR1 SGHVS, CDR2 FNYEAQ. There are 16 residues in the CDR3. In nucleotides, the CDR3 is TGTGCCAGCAGCTTAGCGGGCGGGAACTCCTACAATGAGCAGTTCTTC. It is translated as CASSLAGGNSYNEQFF. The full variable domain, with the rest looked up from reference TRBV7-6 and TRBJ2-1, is GAGVSQSPRYKVTKRGQDVALRCDPISGHVSLYWYRQALGQGPEFLTYFNYEAQQDKSGLPNDRFSAERPEGSISTLTIQRTEQRDSAMYRCASSLAGGNSYNEQFFGPGTRLTVL.

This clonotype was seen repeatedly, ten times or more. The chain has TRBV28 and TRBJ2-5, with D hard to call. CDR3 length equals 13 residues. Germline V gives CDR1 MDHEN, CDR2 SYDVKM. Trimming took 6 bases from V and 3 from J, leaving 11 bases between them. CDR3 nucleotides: TGTGCCAGCAGACATCCGTACGAAGAGACCCAGTACTTC. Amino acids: CASRHPYEETQYF.

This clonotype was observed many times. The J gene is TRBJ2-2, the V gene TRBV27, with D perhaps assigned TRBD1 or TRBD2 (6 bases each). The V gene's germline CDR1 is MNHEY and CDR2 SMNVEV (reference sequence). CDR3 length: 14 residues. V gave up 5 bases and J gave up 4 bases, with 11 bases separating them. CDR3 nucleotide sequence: TGTGCCAGCAGTCTAGGAGGGGGCACCGGGGAGCTGTTTTTT. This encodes CASSLGGGTGELFF.

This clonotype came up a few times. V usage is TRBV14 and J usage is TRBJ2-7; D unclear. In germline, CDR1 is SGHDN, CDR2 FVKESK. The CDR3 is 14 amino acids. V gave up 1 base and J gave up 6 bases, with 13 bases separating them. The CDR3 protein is CASSQARGPAEQYF. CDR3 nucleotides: TGTGCCAGCAGCCAAGCCCGAGGCCCCGCCGAGCAGTACTTC.

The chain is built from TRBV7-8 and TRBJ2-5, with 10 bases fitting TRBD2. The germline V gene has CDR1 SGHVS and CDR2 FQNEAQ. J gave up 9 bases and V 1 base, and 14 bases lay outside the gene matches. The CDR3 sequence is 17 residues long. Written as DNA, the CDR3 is TGTGCCAGCAGCTTAGGCGGAGGACTAGCGGCGATAGGGGCCCAGTACTTC. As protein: CASSLGGGLAAIGAQYF.

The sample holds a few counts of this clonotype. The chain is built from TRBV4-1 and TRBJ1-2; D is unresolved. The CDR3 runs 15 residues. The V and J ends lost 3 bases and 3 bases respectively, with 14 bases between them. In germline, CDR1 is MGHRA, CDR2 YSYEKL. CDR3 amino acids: CASSQYQESDYGYTF. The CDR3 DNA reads TGCGCCAGCAGCCAGTACCAGGAATCTGACTATGGCTACACCTTC.

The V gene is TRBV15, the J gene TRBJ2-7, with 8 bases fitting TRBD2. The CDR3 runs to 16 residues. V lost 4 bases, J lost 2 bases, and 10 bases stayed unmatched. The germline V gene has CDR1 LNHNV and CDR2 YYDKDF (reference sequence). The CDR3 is CATSKTNGRETYEQYF. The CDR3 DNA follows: TGTGCCACCAGCAAGACTAACGGGAGGGAAACCTACGAGCAGTACTTC.

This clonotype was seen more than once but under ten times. In DNA form, the CDR3 reads TGCAGCGTTGCCGACAGGGGGGGGCAGTTCTTC. Translated: CSVADRGGQFF. V is TRBV29-1 and J is TRBJ2-1; TRBD1 matches at 9 bases. After removal of 4 bases from V and 12 bases from J, the junction contained 4 bases not matched to a gene. Germline-derived CDR1 and CDR2 are SQVTM and ANQGSEA. The CDR3 is 11 amino acids.

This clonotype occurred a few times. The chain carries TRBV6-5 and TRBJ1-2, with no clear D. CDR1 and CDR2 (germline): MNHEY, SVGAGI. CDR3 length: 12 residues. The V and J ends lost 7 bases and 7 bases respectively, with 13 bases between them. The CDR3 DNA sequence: TGTGCCAGCACTTCGGATCTCCTTGGCTACACCTTC. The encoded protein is CASTSDLLGYTF.

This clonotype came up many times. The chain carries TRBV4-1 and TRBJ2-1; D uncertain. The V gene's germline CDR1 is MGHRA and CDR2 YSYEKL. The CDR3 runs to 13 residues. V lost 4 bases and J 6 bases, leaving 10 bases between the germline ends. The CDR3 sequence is CASSLPRGNEQFF. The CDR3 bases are TGCGCCAGCAGCCTTCCGCGTGGCAATGAGCAGTTCTTC.

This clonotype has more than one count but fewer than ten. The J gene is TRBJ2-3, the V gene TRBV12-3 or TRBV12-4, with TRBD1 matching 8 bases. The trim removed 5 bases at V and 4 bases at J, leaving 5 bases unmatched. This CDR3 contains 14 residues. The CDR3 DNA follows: TGTGCCAGCAGTGCAGGGGGCGCGTCAGATACGCAGTATTTT. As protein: CASSAGGASDTQYF.

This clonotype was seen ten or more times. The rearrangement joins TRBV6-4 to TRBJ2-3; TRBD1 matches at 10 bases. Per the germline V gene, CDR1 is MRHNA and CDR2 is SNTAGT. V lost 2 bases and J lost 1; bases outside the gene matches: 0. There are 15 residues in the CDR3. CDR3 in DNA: TGTGCCAGCAGTGACGGGACAGGGGGCACAGATACGCAGTATTTT. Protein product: CASSDGTGGTDTQYF.

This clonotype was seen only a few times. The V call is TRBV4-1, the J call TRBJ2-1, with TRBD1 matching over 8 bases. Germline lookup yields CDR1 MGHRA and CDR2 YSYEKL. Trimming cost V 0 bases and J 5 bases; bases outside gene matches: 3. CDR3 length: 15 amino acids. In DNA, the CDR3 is TGCGCCAGCAGCCAAGAATGGGACAGGAACAATGAGCAGTTCTTC. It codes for CASSQEWDRNNEQFF.

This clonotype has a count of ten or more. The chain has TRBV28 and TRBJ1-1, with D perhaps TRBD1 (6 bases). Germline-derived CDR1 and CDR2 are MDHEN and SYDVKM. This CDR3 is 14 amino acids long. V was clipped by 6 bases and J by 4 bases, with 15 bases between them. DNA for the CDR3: TGTGCCAGCAGGGCGACAGGATCGGGCACTGAAGCTTTCTTT. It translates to CASRATGSGTEAFF.

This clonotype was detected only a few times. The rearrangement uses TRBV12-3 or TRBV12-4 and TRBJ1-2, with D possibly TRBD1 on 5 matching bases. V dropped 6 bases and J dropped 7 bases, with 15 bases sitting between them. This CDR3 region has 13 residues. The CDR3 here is CASSGGGWGGYTF. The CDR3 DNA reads TGTGCCAGCAGCGGGGGGGGATGGGGTGGCTACACCTTC.

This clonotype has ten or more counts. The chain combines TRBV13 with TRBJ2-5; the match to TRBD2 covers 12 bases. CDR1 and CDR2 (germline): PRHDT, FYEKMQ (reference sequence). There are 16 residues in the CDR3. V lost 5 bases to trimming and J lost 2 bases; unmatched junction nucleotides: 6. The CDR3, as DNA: TGTGCCAGCAGCGCACGACTAGCGGGAGCTCAAGAGACCCAGTACTTC. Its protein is CASSARLAGAQETQYF.

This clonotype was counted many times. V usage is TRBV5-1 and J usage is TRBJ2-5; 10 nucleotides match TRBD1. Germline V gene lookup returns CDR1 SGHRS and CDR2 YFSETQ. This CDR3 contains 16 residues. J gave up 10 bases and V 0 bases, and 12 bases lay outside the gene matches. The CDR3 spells CASSLGQGAWWSDQYF. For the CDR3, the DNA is TGCGCCAGCAGCTTGGGACAGGGGGCATGGTGGTCGGACCAGTACTTC.

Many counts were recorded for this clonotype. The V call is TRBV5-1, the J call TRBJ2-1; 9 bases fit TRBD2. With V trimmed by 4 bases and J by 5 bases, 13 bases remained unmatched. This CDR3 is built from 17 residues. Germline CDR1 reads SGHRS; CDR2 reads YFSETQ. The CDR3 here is CASSPTFSGGPDNEQFF. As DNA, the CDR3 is TGCGCCAGCAGCCCCACCTTTAGCGGGGGCCCCGACAATGAGCAGTTCTTC.

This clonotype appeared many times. The CDR3 spells CASSQVIGLEQFF. Here the CDR3 DNA reads TGCGCCAGCAGCCAAGTTATCGGTTTGGAGCAGTTCTTC. The V and J genes are TRBV4-1 and TRBJ2-1; D not resolved. Trimming removed 1 base at V and 10 bases at J, with 11 bases between. This CDR3 region has 13 residues. The germline CDR1 and CDR2 sequences are MGHRA and YSYEKL.

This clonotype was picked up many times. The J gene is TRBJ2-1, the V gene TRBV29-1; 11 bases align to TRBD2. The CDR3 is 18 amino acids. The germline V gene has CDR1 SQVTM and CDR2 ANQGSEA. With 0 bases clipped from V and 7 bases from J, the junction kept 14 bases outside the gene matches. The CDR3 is CSVEDRIGTSGRWNEQFF. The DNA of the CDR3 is TGCAGCGTTGAAGATCGCATAGGGACTAGCGGAAGATGGAATGAGCAGTTCTTC.

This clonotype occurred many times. The DNA of the CDR3 is TGCGCCAGCAGGTCCGGGACAGACAACACCGGGGAGCTGTTTTTT. Translation: CASRSGTDNTGELFF. The genes are TRBV5-1 and TRBJ2-2; TRBD1 agrees at 7 bases. With 5 bases clipped from V and 2 bases from J, the junction kept 6 bases outside the gene matches. Germline-derived CDR1 and CDR2 are SGHRS and YFSETQ. The length of the CDR3 is 15 residues.

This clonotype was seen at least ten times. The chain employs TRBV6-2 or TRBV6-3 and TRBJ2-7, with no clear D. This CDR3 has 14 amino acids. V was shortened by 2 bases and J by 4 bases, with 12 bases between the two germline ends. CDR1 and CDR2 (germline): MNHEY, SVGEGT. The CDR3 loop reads CASSYSPRPYEQYV. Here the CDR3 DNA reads TGTGCCAGCAGTTACAGTCCCCGGCCATACGAGCAGTACGTC.

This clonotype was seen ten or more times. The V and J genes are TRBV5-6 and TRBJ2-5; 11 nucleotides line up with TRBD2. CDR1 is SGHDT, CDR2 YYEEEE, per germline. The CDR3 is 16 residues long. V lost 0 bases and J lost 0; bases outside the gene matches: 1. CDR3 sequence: CASSLELAGDQETQYF. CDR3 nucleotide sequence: TGTGCCAGCAGCTTGGAACTAGCGGGGGACCAAGAGACCCAGTACTTC.

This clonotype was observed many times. Written as DNA, the CDR3 is TGTGCCAGCAGTCCACAGATGTTAAATCTAGCGAGTAATGAGCAGTTCTTC. It yields the protein CASSPQMLNLASNEQFF. The chain recombines TRBV12-3 or TRBV12-4 with TRBJ2-1, with a possible D match to TRBD2 (6 bases). V lost 5 bases and J 7 bases, leaving 24 bases between the germline ends. CDR3 size: 17 residues.

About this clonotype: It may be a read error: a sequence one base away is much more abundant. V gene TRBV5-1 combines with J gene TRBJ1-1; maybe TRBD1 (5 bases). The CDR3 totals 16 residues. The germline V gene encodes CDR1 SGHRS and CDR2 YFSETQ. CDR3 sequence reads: CVSSLAGGKLDTEAFF. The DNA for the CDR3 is TGCGTCAGCAGCTTGGCTGGGGGGAAGCTGGACACTGAAGCTTTCTTT.

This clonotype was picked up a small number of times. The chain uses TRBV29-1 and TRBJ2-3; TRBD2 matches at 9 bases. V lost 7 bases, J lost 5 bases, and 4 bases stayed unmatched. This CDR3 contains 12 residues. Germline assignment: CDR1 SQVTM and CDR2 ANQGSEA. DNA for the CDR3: TGCAGCGACGGGACTAGCCGAGATACGCAGTATTTT. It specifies CSDGTSRDTQYF.

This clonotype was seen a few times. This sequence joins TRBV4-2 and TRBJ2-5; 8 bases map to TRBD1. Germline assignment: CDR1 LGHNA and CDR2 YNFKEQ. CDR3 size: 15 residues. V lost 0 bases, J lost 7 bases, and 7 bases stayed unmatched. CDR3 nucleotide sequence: TGTGCCAGCAGCCAAGAAGAAGGACAGGGAGGGACCCAGTACTTC. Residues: CASSQEEGQGGTQYF.